A selection of T cell receptor beta chains follows, all from one sample in a study of blood T cell repertoires in COVID-19. The repertoire was sequenced with immunoSEQ multiplex PCR; TCRdb's copy has only in-frame clones and lacks some. The sample records 130,000 or so clones, 84% being singletons. Sequencing was performed on PBMCs or T cells enriched from blood (not recorded which). The source of these receptors is a man aged 40-49 years with acute COVID-19. Each CDR3 is given with its conserved first and last residue. The order of the fields is J gene, V gene, D gene, CDR3 DNA, CDR3 protein. The D gene is left open where the match is weak.

TRBJ2-7,TRBV7-3,.,TGTGCCAGCAGCTCCACCGGGACTGGGATCCACGAGCAGTACTTC,CASSSTGTGIHEQYF
TRBJ1-1,TRBV2,.,TGTGCCAGCAGTGAACAGGGGTTGAACACTGAAGCTTTCTTT,CASSEQGLNTEAFF
TRBJ1-2,TRBV12-3/TRBV12-4,TRBD1,TGTGCCAGCAGCGGGACAGGGGATGGCTACACCTTC,CASSGTGDGYTF
TRBJ2-2,TRBV5-4,TRBD2,TGTGCCAGCAGCTCTCATAGCGGGGGGGCCGGCGGGGAGCTGTTTTTT,CASSSHSGGAGGELFF
TRBJ1-2,TRBV28,.,TGTGCCGCCATGGGGAGTCAGCCTAACTATGGCTACACCTTC,CAAMGSQPNYGYTF
TRBJ2-5,TRBV19,.,TGTGCCAGTAGTACGCAGGGTCAAGAGACCCAGTACTTC,CASSTQGQETQYF
TRBJ1-5,TRBV30,TRBD1,TGTGCCTGGAGTGAGGGGGCAACTCAGCCCCAGCATTTT,CAWSEGATQPQHF
TRBJ2-3,TRBV19,TRBD2,TGTGCCAGTAGTCTCCTAGCGGGGTACACAGATACGCAGTATTTT,CASSLLAGYTDTQYF
TRBJ1-4,TRBV18,.,TGTGCCAGCTCACCAGGGGCTTTCGCAACTAATGAAAAACTGTTTTTT,CASSPGAFATNEKLFF
TRBJ2-5,TRBV19,TRBD1,TGTGCCAGTAGTCCGCGGCCTCCGGGACAGGGTGAAGAGACCCAGTACTTC,CASSPRPPGQGEETQYF
TRBJ1-2,TRBV6-1,TRBD1,TGTGCCAGCAGTGGGGGACAGTCTAACTATGGCTACACCTTC,CASSGGQSNYGYTF